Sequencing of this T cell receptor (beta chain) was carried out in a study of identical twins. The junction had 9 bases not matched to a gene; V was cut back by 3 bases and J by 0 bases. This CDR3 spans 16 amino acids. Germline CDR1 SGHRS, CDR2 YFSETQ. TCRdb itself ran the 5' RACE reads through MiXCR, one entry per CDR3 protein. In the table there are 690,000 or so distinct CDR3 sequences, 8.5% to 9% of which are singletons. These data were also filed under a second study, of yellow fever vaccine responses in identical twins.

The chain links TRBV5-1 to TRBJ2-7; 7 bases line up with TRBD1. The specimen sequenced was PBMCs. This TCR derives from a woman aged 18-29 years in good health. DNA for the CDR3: TGCGCCAGCAGCTCTTCCACAGGGGTGGCCTCCTACGAGCAGTACTTC. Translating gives CASSSSTGVASYEQYF.